This T cell receptor beta chain was recovered during a study of blood T cell repertoires in COVID-19. Trimming shortened V by 0 bases and J by 8 bases, and 7 bases separated the two germline ends. The CDR3 extends over 13 amino acids. The V gene's germline CDR1 is SEHNR and CDR2 FQNEAQ (reference sequence). Repertoires were generated with immunoSEQ multiplex PCR, while TCRdb's copy carries only in-frame clones and drops some. The data contain 220,000 or so clones, 80% to 85% of them singletons. The chain employs TRBV7-9 and TRBJ1-4; D gene uncertain. The TCR sequence derives from a woman in her fifties or sixties with acute or convalescent COVID-19. Sequencing used peripheral blood. As DNA, the CDR3 is TGTGCCAGCAGCTTAGCGGCCTTCGAAAAACTGTTTTTT. Residues: CASSLAAFEKLFF.